The 21 T cell receptor beta chains below were found in one sample sequenced in a study of T cell responses to AZD1222 COVID-19 vaccine. The assay was immunoSEQ multiplex PCR, and TCRdb's table has in-frame clones only and misses some. The sample lists about 76,000 clones, roughly 88% occurring once. The material sequenced was peripheral blood, taken on day 0 of MenACWY control vaccination. These receptors originate from an adult in good health.

This clone occurred once. The chain is built from TRBV18 and TRBJ1-1, with D uncertain. V dropped 0 bases and J dropped 1 base, with 12 bases sitting between them. This CDR3 spans 16 amino acids. Per the germline V gene, CDR1 is KGHSH and CDR2 is LQKENI. CDR3 coding DNA: TGTGCCAGCTCACCACCAGTAGGGAACCCGAACACTGAAGCTTTCTTT. Its translation: CASSPPVGNPNTEAFF.

The rearrangement links TRBV5-1 to TRBJ2-1; a weak D match, TRBD2 (6 bases). CDR1 is SGHRS and CDR2 is YFSETQ in the germline V gene. CDR3 length: 15 residues. Trimming removed 0 bases at V and 7 bases at J, with 14 bases between. Here the CDR3 reads CASSLALGTLNEQFF. CDR3 sequence (DNA): TGCGCCAGCAGCTTGGCCCTCGGGACTCTTAATGAGCAGTTCTTC.

This rearrangement joins TRBV28 to TRBJ1-5, with D maybe TRBD1 (6 bases). CDR1 is MDHEN and CDR2 is SYDVKM in the germline V gene. The CDR3 contains 13 residues. V lost 6 bases, J lost 0 bases, and 6 bases lay in between. The CDR3 sequence is CASRDSSNQPQHF. The CDR3 DNA sequence: TGTGCCAGCAGGGACAGTAGCAATCAGCCCCAGCATTTT.

The genes are TRBV4-3 and TRBJ1-1, with D perhaps TRBD1 (6 bases). The V gene lost 3 bases and the J gene lost 1 base, with 12 bases spanning the gap. Germline-derived CDR1 and CDR2 are LGHNA and YSLEER. There are 15 residues in the CDR3. The chain's CDR3 is CASSHADRSNTEAFF. CDR3 nucleotide sequence: TGCGCCAGCAGCCACGCAGACAGGTCGAACACTGAAGCTTTCTTT.

V and J are TRBV7-8 and TRBJ1-3; D is unresolved. Per germline, CDR1 SGHVS and CDR2 FQNEAQ. V shed 3 bases and J shed 2 bases, with 5 bases lying between them. This CDR3 region has 13 residues. CDR3: CASSFVPGNTIYF. CDR3 sequence (DNA): TGTGCCAGCAGCTTTGTTCCTGGAAACACCATATATTTT.

This sequence joins TRBV15 and TRBJ1-1; D is ambiguous. Germline CDR1 reads LNHNV; CDR2 reads YYDKDF (reference sequence). With 0 bases removed from V and 3 bases from J, the gap between germline ends came to 17 bases. The CDR3 is 17 amino acids. CDR3 in DNA: TGTGCCACCAGCAGAGAGATTGGGAGGGCCTCGGACACTGAAGCTTTCTTT. It yields the protein CATSREIGRASDTEAFF.

CDR3 in DNA: TGTGCCAGCAGCCCTGGACTAGCGGACTCCTACAATGAGCAGTTCTTC. This gives the protein CASSPGLADSYNEQFF. The chain is built from TRBV7-6 and TRBJ2-1, with 10 bases fitting TRBD2. V lost 5 bases, J lost 0 bases, and 4 bases stayed unmatched. Per the germline V gene, CDR1 is SGHVS and CDR2 is FNYEAQ. This CDR3 is 16 amino acids long.

This clone was counted a single time. The chain is built from TRBV4-3 and TRBJ1-5, with unresolved D. Trimming cost V 5 bases and J 4 bases, with 9 bases left between them. The CDR3 has 13 residues. CDR1 and CDR2 (germline): LGHNA, YSLEER. In DNA, the CDR3 is TGCGCCAGCAGCGGGCAGAGAAATCAGCCCCAGCATTTT. Encoded protein: CASSGQRNQPQHF.

This clone was picked up a small number of times. The J gene is TRBJ2-7, the V gene TRBV11-2; 9 bases fit TRBD1. Germline V gene sequence: CDR1 SGHAT, CDR2 FQNNGV. The length of the CDR3 is 14 residues. After removal of 5 bases from V and 5 bases from J, the junction contained 7 bases not matched to a gene. CDR3 sequence (DNA): TGTGCCAGCAGCCCCCGACAGGGGGAAGACGAGCAGTACTTC. This sequence encodes CASSPRQGEDEQYF.

The chain employs TRBV28 and TRBJ2-3; D is ambiguous. CDR3 size: 12 residues. Germline CDR1 is MDHEN and CDR2 is SYDVKM. The V gene lost 7 bases and the J gene lost 2 bases, with 7 bases spanning the gap. This chain's CDR3 is CASNRPTDTQYF. The CDR3 coding sequence is TGTGCCAGCAACCGTCCCACAGATACGCAGTATTTT.

The CDR3: CASSPGGGTGNTIYF. CDR3 nucleotide sequence: TGTGCCAGCAGTCCCGGGGGGGGCACTGGAAACACCATATATTTT. This chain connects TRBV28 to TRBJ1-3; D is possibly TRBD1 (6 bases). CDR1 and CDR2 from the germline V gene are MDHEN and SYDVKM. The CDR3 consists of 15 residues. With 5 bases removed from V and 2 bases from J, the gap between germline ends came to 13 bases.

This clone appeared once. This chain links TRBV19 with TRBJ2-3; weak D call: TRBD2 (7 bases). V was shortened by 3 bases and J by 5 bases, with 21 bases between the two germline ends. This CDR3 has 17 amino acids. Germline V gene lookup returns CDR1 LNHDA and CDR2 SQIVND (reference sequence). In DNA form, the CDR3 reads TGTGCCAGTAGTATTCTCTGGGGAGGGGGGCTAGGAGATACGCAGTATTTT. It encodes CASSILWGGGLGDTQYF.

The chain employs TRBV9 and TRBJ2-5, with a weak D call TRBD1 (6 bases). CDR1 and CDR2 from the germline V gene are SGDLS and YYNGEE. The CDR3 runs to 14 residues. V was clipped by 4 bases and J by 5 bases, with 15 bases between them. The CDR3 protein is CASSLDTGLETQYF. The CDR3 DNA follows: TGTGCCAGCAGCTTGGATACAGGGTTGGAGACCCAGTACTTC. Full variable domain (outside the CDR3, taken from reference TRBV9 and TRBJ2-5): DSGVTQTPKHLITATGQRVTLRCSPRSGDLSVYWYQQSLDQGLQFLIQYYNGEERAKGNILERFSAQQFPDLHSELNLSSLELGDSALYFCASSLDTGLETQYFGPGTRLLVL.

The chain is built from TRBV24-1 and TRBJ2-1; D not resolved. V was clipped by 0 bases and J by 6 bases, with 8 bases between them. The CDR3 sequence is 14 residues long. The germline V gene encodes CDR1 KGHDR and CDR2 SFDVKD. CDR3 sequence reads: CATSDLSRINEQFF. CDR3 nucleotide sequence: TGTGCCACCAGTGATTTGTCACGGATCAATGAGCAGTTCTTC.

The chain's CDR3 is CSRALYNEQFF. For the CDR3, the DNA is TGCAGCCGGGCGCTCTACAATGAGCAGTTCTTC. V and J are TRBV20-1 and TRBJ2-1, with no clear D. Germline values: CDR1 DFQATT, CDR2 SNEGSKA (reference sequence). CDR3 length equals 11 residues.

The rearrangement uses TRBV24-1 and TRBJ1-2, with D possibly being TRBD1 (5 bases). Germline CDR1 and CDR2: KGHDR and SFDVKD. The CDR3 covers 13 residues. Trimming stripped 5 bases from V and 8 bases from J, with 14 bases between. The CDR3 region has the DNA TGTGCCACCAGTGCCTCGGTCGGGGACGGCTACACCTTC. Translation: CATSASVGDGYTF.

The chain recombines TRBV10-3 with TRBJ1-6; D remains unclear. The CDR3 has 14 residues. Trimming took off 4 bases at V and 7 bases at J, with 11 bases between the two ends. Germline V CDR1 and CDR2: ENHRY, SYGVKD. The CDR3, as DNA: TGTGCCATCAGTGCGGCCAGCGCGAATTCACCCCTCCACTTT. Its protein product is CAISAASANSPLHF.

The V gene is TRBV18, the J gene TRBJ2-1; the D gene is possibly TRBD2 (5 bases). Trimming left V 5 bases short and J 5 bases short, with 16 bases between. This CDR3 contains 15 residues. Germline V CDR1 and CDR2: KGHSH, LQKENI. CDR3 DNA sequence: TGTGCCAGCTCAACCAGTGGAGGTTCCCACAATGAGCAGTTCTTC. Its protein is CASSTSGGSHNEQFF.

CDR3 bases: TGTGCCAGCAGTCCCCGGGACAGGGCCAACGAGCAGTACTTC. This encodes CASSPRDRANEQYF. The chain links TRBV27 to TRBJ2-7, with 9 bases aligning to TRBD1. V shed 5 bases, J shed 5 bases, and the junction held 7 bases outside the gene matches. This CDR3 region has 14 residues. The V gene's germline CDR1 is MNHEY and CDR2 SMNVEV (reference sequence).

In this sample, this clone turned up a few times. The V call is TRBV5-1, the J call TRBJ2-1; 11 nucleotides match TRBD2. The V gene end was trimmed by 2 bases and the J gene end by 5 bases; junction bases not matched to a gene: 3. The CDR3 loop spans 15 amino acids. CDR1 SGHRS and CDR2 YFSETQ come from the germline V gene. CDR3 in amino acids: CASSFLAGGNNEQFF. In nucleotides, the CDR3 is TGCGCCAGCAGCTTTCTAGCGGGAGGAAACAATGAGCAGTTCTTC.

V gene TRBV23-1 combines with J gene TRBJ2-5; D may be TRBD1 or TRBD2 (5 bases each). TRBV23-1 is sorted into the ORF group, with uncertain function. The CDR3 runs to 14 residues. The V end was cut by 6 bases, the J end by 4 bases, with 15 bases between. DNA for the CDR3: TGCGCCAGCAGGCCGGGACGTCAAGGAGAGACCCAGTACTTC. It encodes CASRPGRQGETQYF.